The rows below give T cell receptor beta chains drawn from one sample of a study of HIV-infected children after antiretroviral therapy interruption. TCRdb reprocessed the 3' RACE reads via MiXCR and lists one record per CDR3 protein. The sample lists about 15,000 distinct CDR3 sequences; about 3% were seen once. The sequenced sample was CD45RO+ CD8+ T cells from PBMCs, pooled from several time points, obtained from a donor given antiretroviral therapy, either interrupted or continuous. Source of these receptors: a pool of human donors with HIV. CDR3s leave out the opening cysteine and the closing phenylalanine or tryptophan. Fields, in order: J gene, V gene, CDR3 protein.

j_call: TRBJ2-7; v_call: TRBV5-1; cdr3_aa: ASSRTGYENDEQY
j_call: TRBJ2-1; v_call: TRBV12-3/TRBV12-4; cdr3_aa: ASSLYRGKQF
j_call: TRBJ1-5; v_call: TRBV3-1; cdr3_aa: ASSQDFGRKNQPQH
j_call: TRBJ2-1; v_call: TRBV5-6; cdr3_aa: ASSLGTGSIEQF
j_call: TRBJ2-2; v_call: TRBV2; cdr3_aa: ASTGRVTGELF
j_call: TRBJ2-1; v_call: TRBV5-6; cdr3_aa: ASSWTGRNEQF
j_call: TRBJ2-2; v_call: TRBV11-2; cdr3_aa: ASSPGGQFGELF
j_call: TRBJ1-1; v_call: TRBV28; cdr3_aa: ASNQGASTEAF
j_call: TRBJ2-5; v_call: TRBV2; cdr3_aa: ASDHPRGETQY
j_call: TRBJ2-1; v_call: TRBV7-8; cdr3_aa: ASSDGFEQF
j_call: TRBJ2-1; v_call: TRBV7-1; cdr3_aa: ASSSGLAGAGHTNEQF
j_call: TRBJ2-2; v_call: TRBV6-1; cdr3_aa: AVVGGNTGELF
j_call: TRBJ2-7; v_call: TRBV6-2/TRBV6-3; cdr3_aa: ASSHRGNEAYEQY
j_call: TRBJ2-1; v_call: TRBV11-2; cdr3_aa: ASSSRTPPDEQF
j_call: TRBJ2-3; v_call: TRBV2; cdr3_aa: ASSAGTGSTDTQY
j_call: TRBJ2-4; v_call: TRBV20-1; cdr3_aa: SARQGAAKNIQY
j_call: TRBJ2-2; v_call: TRBV6-4; cdr3_aa: ASSMDSSSGELF
j_call: TRBJ2-1; v_call: TRBV5-8; cdr3_aa: ASSFDRELDEQF
j_call: TRBJ1-2; v_call: TRBV2; cdr3_aa: ASKNFVEEVGVGYGYT
j_call: TRBJ2-3; v_call: TRBV28; cdr3_aa: ASSAGTAQTDTQY
j_call: TRBJ2-7; v_call: TRBV4-1; cdr3_aa: ASSQTQGGSYEQY
j_call: TRBJ2-5; v_call: TRBV3-1; cdr3_aa: ASSQEYNPNGEVGETQY
j_call: TRBJ1-6; v_call: TRBV6-2/TRBV6-3; cdr3_aa: ASSPSRDSAYNSPLH
j_call: TRBJ2-7; v_call: TRBV14; cdr3_aa: ASSQYEQY
j_call: TRBJ2-7; v_call: TRBV20-1; cdr3_aa: SAKEDFYEQY
j_call: TRBJ2-5; v_call: TRBV10-3; cdr3_aa: AISADRTGEETQY
j_call: TRBJ1-1; v_call: TRBV15; cdr3_aa: ATSRDSGRGTEAF
j_call: TRBJ2-3; v_call: TRBV20-1; cdr3_aa: SARDFGTSGSGAQY
j_call: TRBJ1-6; v_call: TRBV6-1; cdr3_aa: ASSGGLTDENSPLH
j_call: TRBJ2-2; v_call: TRBV6-6; cdr3_aa: ASSYSWTGASGNTGELF
j_call: TRBJ2-2; v_call: TRBV29-1; cdr3_aa: SVKQGADTGELF
j_call: TRBJ2-6; v_call: TRBV25-1; cdr3_aa: ASSGQENGAGANVLT
j_call: TRBJ2-7; v_call: TRBV14; cdr3_aa: ASSPPLAGMYEQY
j_call: TRBJ2-2; v_call: TRBV11-2; cdr3_aa: ASSLQENTGELF
j_call: TRBJ1-3; v_call: TRBV5-6; cdr3_aa: ASAWGPDSGNTIY
j_call: TRBJ1-3; v_call: TRBV12-3/TRBV12-4; cdr3_aa: ASNLLPTSGEADTIY
j_call: TRBJ1-2; v_call: TRBV6-2/TRBV6-3; cdr3_aa: ASSPDRGANYGYT
j_call: TRBJ1-1; v_call: TRBV4-1; cdr3_aa: ASSQAPGASDGTEAF
j_call: TRBJ1-6; v_call: TRBV2; cdr3_aa: ASSHLFPDDNSPLH
j_call: TRBJ2-7; v_call: TRBV28; cdr3_aa: ASSPSSGGIYEQY
j_call: TRBJ2-1; v_call: TRBV7-7; cdr3_aa: ASSWGDGNEQF
j_call: TRBJ2-1; v_call: TRBV2; cdr3_aa: ASRERDSYNEQF
j_call: TRBJ2-1; v_call: TRBV28; cdr3_aa: ASSLGGDYNEQF
j_call: TRBJ1-5; v_call: TRBV6-1; cdr3_aa: ASSEEEGGQQPQH
j_call: TRBJ2-5; v_call: TRBV9; cdr3_aa: ASSPEGETQY
j_call: TRBJ2-3; v_call: TRBV6-4; cdr3_aa: ASSVTGDTDTQY
j_call: TRBJ1-1; v_call: TRBV11-3; cdr3_aa: ASSLGGMGMNTEAF
j_call: TRBJ2-2; v_call: TRBV3-1; cdr3_aa: ASSQDDTYTGELF